Presented here are 17 T cell receptor beta chains from one specimen sequenced in a study of T cells in Graves' hyperthyroidism and ophthalmopathy. RNA transcripts served as the template for amplifying TCR beta CDR3 regions. TCR CDR3 underwent first-round RT-PCR with the HTBI primer set. TCRdb called the multiplex PCR reads again in MiXCR, with one record for every CDR3 protein. The top ten clones hold over 25% of a sample with around 500,000 distinct CDR3 sequences, more than 15% of them seen once. Sequencing used blood. Every receptor here comes from a woman between 25 and 40 years old with Graves' ophthalmopathy.

This clonotype has only a few counts. The rearrangement links TRBV9 to TRBJ2-1; TRBD1 might be the D (6 bases). The V end lost 0 bases, the J end lost 9 bases, and 19 bases lay between the germline ends. The CDR3 sequence is 16 residues long. From germline, CDR1 is SGDLS and CDR2 YYNGEE. DNA of the CDR3: TGTGCCAGCAGCGTAGGATCAGGGGTTGGTTTATCTGAGCAGTTCTTC. As protein: CASSVGSGVGLSEQFF.

V gene TRBV20-1 combines with J gene TRBJ2-2, with TRBD2 matching 10 bases. V trimming: 5 bases; J trimming: 4 bases; junction bases outside the gene matches: 10. CDR1 is DFQATT, CDR2 SNEGSKA, per germline (reference sequence). CDR3 length: 16 amino acids. CDR3 coding DNA: TGCAGTGCTCGACCAGGGCTAGCGGGAGTCACCGGGGAGCTGTTTTTT. Translation: CSARPGLAGVTGELFF.

In its sample, this clonotype was seen a few times. The chain is built from TRBV9 and TRBJ2-1, with a tentative D call TRBD2 (5 bases). Trimming left V 0 bases short and J 10 bases short, with 11 bases between. Germline lookup yields CDR1 SGDLS and CDR2 YYNGEE. CDR3 length: 13 residues. The CDR3 loop reads CASSVESGNEQFF. The CDR3 nucleotides are TGTGCCAGCAGCGTAGAGTCGGGGAACGAGCAGTTCTTC. The full variable domain, in which reference TRBV9 and TRBJ2-1 provide the parts outside the CDR3, is DSGVTQTPKHLITATGQRVTLRCSPRSGDLSVYWYQQSLDQGLQFLIQYYNGEERAKGNILERFSAQQFPDLHSELNLSSLELGDSALYFCASSVESGNEQFFGPGTRLTVL.

This clonotype was detected a few times. This chain uses TRBV24-1 with TRBJ2-7; 9 bases agree with TRBD1. Per germline, CDR1 KGHDR and CDR2 SFDVKD. CDR3 length: 13 amino acids. After removal of 7 bases from V and 2 bases from J, the junction contained 2 bases not matched to a gene. The CDR3 loop reads CATRQGAAYEQYF. In nucleotides, the CDR3 is TGTGCCACCAGACAGGGGGCAGCCTACGAGCAGTACTTC.

This clonotype was found many times. J is TRBJ2-1 and V is TRBV7-8, with 9 bases identical to TRBD1. Trimming at V came to 5 bases and at J to 12 bases, leaving 11 bases not matched to a gene. Germline V gene data show CDR1 as SGHVS and CDR2 as FQNEAQ. CDR3 length: 14 amino acids. CDR3 loop: CASSHPGQGSGQFF. In DNA form, the CDR3 reads TGTGCCAGCAGCCATCCGGGACAGGGATCAGGGCAGTTCTTC.

The chain carries TRBV7-8 and TRBJ2-7, with TRBD2 as a possible D gene (5 bases). The CDR3 spans 16 residues. Germline CDR1 is SGHVS and CDR2 is FQNEAQ. The ends were cut back, 7 bases at V and 6 bases at J, with 25 bases in the middle. The CDR3, as DNA: TGTGCCAGCACCACCAGATGGAGCGGACCCTTTGGCGAGCAGTACTTC. Its protein product is CASTTRWSGPFGEQYF.

The chain uses TRBV18 and TRBJ2-5, with 8 bases that match TRBD2. The germline V gene has CDR1 KGHSH and CDR2 LQKENI. V dropped 3 bases and J dropped 2; count of bases not matched to a gene: 5. The CDR3 has 15 amino acids. CDR3 loop: CASSPLPSGQETQYF. The CDR3 DNA reads as TGTGCCAGCTCACCGTTGCCTAGCGGGCAAGAGACCCAGTACTTC.

The CDR3 loop is CASSLDPGVNTIYF. The CDR3 DNA sequence: TGCGCCAGCAGCTTGGACCCCGGGGTGAACACCATATATTTT. This chain uses TRBV5-1 with TRBJ1-3, with unresolved D. Germline loops: CDR1 SGHRS, CDR2 YFSETQ. V was shortened by 0 bases and J by 7 bases, with 11 bases between the two germline ends. The CDR3 is 14 amino acids. Full variable domain (remainder filled in from reference TRBV5-1 and TRBJ1-3): KAGVTQTPRYLIKTRGQQVTLSCSPISGHRSVSWYQQTPGQGLQFLFEYFSETQRNKGNFPGRFSGRQFSNSRSEMNVSTLELGDSALYLCASSLDPGVNTIYFGEGSWLTVV.

This clonotype occurred many times. J is TRBJ2-1 and V is TRBV27; 8 bases fit TRBD2. The J segment lost 5 bases and the V segment lost 5 bases, leaving 5 bases of the junction unmatched. CDR3 length: 14 residues. Germline CDR1 MNHEY, CDR2 SMNVEV (reference sequence). The CDR3 coding sequence is TGTGCCAGCAGTAGGGCGGGAGGCAACAATGAGCAGTTCTTC. Amino acids: CASSRAGGNNEQFF.

Remarks on this clonotype: A much larger clonotype is one base distant, so this may be a read error. The chain carries TRBV11-3 and TRBJ2-2, with TRBD2 matching 7 bases. CDR3 size: 19 residues. In germline, CDR1 is SGHNT, CDR2 YENEEA. The V and J ends lost 2 bases and 7 bases, in that order; junction bases with no gene match: 19. The CDR3 nucleotides read TGTGCCAGCAGCTTAATGAAGGGAGGGCCCACGGGGGAGTACGGGGAGCTGTTTTTT. This translates into CASSLMKGGPTGEYGELFF.

This chain connects TRBV6-1 to TRBJ2-2, with 7 bases lining up with TRBD1. This CDR3 region has 17 residues. J gave up 0 bases and V 0 bases, and 4 bases lay outside the gene matches. CDR1 is MNHNS and CDR2 is SASEGT in the germline V gene. The CDR3 sequence is CASSEAYRGANTGELFF. The CDR3 nucleotides read TGTGCCAGCAGTGAAGCTTACAGGGGTGCGAACACCGGGGAGCTGTTTTTT.

The chain carries TRBV10-2 and TRBJ2-7; 8 bases are shared with TRBD2. The length of the CDR3 is 13 residues. Germline CDR1 and CDR2: WSHSY and SAAADI. The J segment lost 3 bases and the V segment lost 6 bases, leaving 4 bases of the junction unmatched. The CDR3 here is CASRISGVYEQYF. The CDR3 nucleotides are TGCGCCAGCAGAATTAGCGGGGTCTACGAGCAGTACTTC.

This chain joins TRBV6-1 and TRBJ2-1; weak D call: TRBD2 (5 bases). This CDR3 spans 15 amino acids. Germline V gives CDR1 MNHNS, CDR2 SASEGT. V was shortened by 5 bases and J by 6 bases, with 17 bases between the two germline ends. CDR3 DNA: TGTGCCAGCAGTCCGGGGAGTCCCGCAGGCAATGAGCAGTTCTTC. It codes for CASSPGSPAGNEQFF.

In its sample, this clonotype was seen a few times. CDR3 DNA: TGCAGCGTTGGTACCTCCAGCTCCTACAATGAGCAGTTCTTC. Its protein product is CSVGTSSSYNEQFF. The gene calls are TRBV29-1 and TRBJ2-1; D unclear. There are 14 residues in the CDR3. V was pared by 4 bases and J by 0 bases, with 10 bases between. Germline values: CDR1 SQVTM, CDR2 ANQGSEA.

This clonotype was found many times. V is TRBV6-1 and J is TRBJ2-5, with 8 bases fitting TRBD1. Germline CDR1 is MNHNS and CDR2 is SASEGT. V gave up 3 bases and J gave up 7 bases; unmatched junction bases: 4. This CDR3 is 13 amino acids long. The CDR3 here is CASSEEGQGTQYF. Here the CDR3 DNA reads TGTGCCAGCAGTGAGGAAGGACAGGGGACCCAGTACTTC.

This clonotype was found a few times. V and J are TRBV16 and TRBJ1-5; maybe TRBD1 (5 bases). CDR1 and CDR2 from the germline V gene are KGHSY and FQNENV. CDR3 length: 15 amino acids. The ends were cut back, 4 bases at V and 7 bases at J, with 17 bases in the middle. The CDR3 DNA reads as TGTGCCAGCAGCCTCATGGGTAGGGGAGAACAGCCCCAGCATTTT. This sequence encodes CASSLMGRGEQPQHF.

This rearrangement joins TRBV4-2 to TRBJ2-3; D call uncertain. Trimming pared 1 base from V and 6 bases from J, leaving 11 bases between. Germline CDR1 and CDR2: LGHNA and YNFKEQ. The CDR3 has 14 residues. This CDR3 is CASSQAESRDTQYF. In DNA, the CDR3 is TGTGCCAGCAGCCAAGCTGAGAGTCGGGATACGCAGTATTTT.